Following are 15 T cell receptor beta chains from one sample sequenced in a study of T cells after posttransplantation cyclophosphamide. Cyclophosphamide on days +3 and +4 followed busulfan-fludarabine conditioning and a marrow graft. The protocol was immunoSEQ multiplex PCR, while the TCRdb copy is restricted to in-frame clones and leaves out a portion. The sample holds fewer than 3,000 clones, less than 80% seen once. The sample here was PBMCs, taken 30 days after allogeneic stem cell transplant with posttransplant cyclophosphamide. The source is a male patient aged 55 to 69 who received an allogeneic stem cell transplant from a related donor and was CMV-positive. Some T cells may be transferred from the graft donor.

V gene TRBV7-8 combines with J gene TRBJ2-7; possibly TRBD2 for D (5 bases). V was clipped by 5 bases and J by 2 bases, with 16 bases between them. From germline, CDR1 is SGHVS and CDR2 FQNEAQ. This CDR3 contains 15 residues. CDR3: CASSAVLRATYEQYF. DNA of the CDR3: TGTGCCAGCAGCGCAGTTTTGCGGGCCACCTACGAGCAGTACTTC. Using reference TRBV7-8 and TRBJ2-7 for the parts outside the CDR3, the full variable domain is GAGVSQSPRYKVAKRGQDVALRCDPISGHVSLFWYQQALGQGPEFLTYFQNEAQLDKSGLPSDRFFAERPEGSVSTLKIQRTQQEDSAVYLCASSAVLRATYEQYFGPGTRLTVT.

The rearrangement links TRBV18 to TRBJ2-2; the D gene is possibly TRBD1 (5 bases). Germline CDR1 reads KGHSH; CDR2 reads LQKENI. Trimming pared 3 bases from V and 4 bases from J, leaving 12 bases between. The CDR3 covers 15 residues. CDR3: CASSPTDSPTGELFF. The CDR3 bases are TGTGCCAGCTCACCGACCGACAGCCCCACCGGGGAGCTGTTTTTT.

V is TRBV11-1 and J is TRBJ1-6; 9 bases agree with TRBD1. The CDR3 loop spans 15 amino acids. CDR1 and CDR2 from the germline V gene are SGHAT and FQDESV (reference sequence). V was clipped by 0 bases and J by 10 bases; unmatched bases: 4. The CDR3 sequence is CASSLASDRGSPLHF. DNA for the CDR3: TGTGCCAGCAGCTTAGCCTCGGACAGGGGATCACCCCTCCACTTT.

This chain connects TRBV25-1 to TRBJ1-1; D remains unclear. The CDR3 covers 15 residues. The germline CDR1 and CDR2 sequences are MGHDK and SYGVNS. V lost 1 base, J lost 3 bases, and 12 bases lay in between. The CDR3 DNA reads TGTGCCAGCAGTGAATCGAGGGCATGGGACACTGAAGCTTTCTTT. This codes for CASSESRAWDTEAFF.

Sample share makes this clone large. The chain recombines TRBV6-5 with TRBJ1-1; D not certain. V was trimmed by 3 bases and J by 0 bases, leaving 8 bases between them. The CDR3 is 14 amino acids. Germline V gives CDR1 MNHEY, CDR2 SVGAGI. In DNA form, the CDR3 reads TGTGCCAGCAGTTATTCGTCAGTGAACACTGAAGCTTTCTTT. This encodes CASSYSSVNTEAFF.

The count of this clone is one. The J gene is TRBJ2-7, the V gene TRBV11-1, with a possible D match to TRBD2 (5 bases). CDR1 and CDR2 from the germline V gene are SGHAT and FQDESV (reference sequence). The V end lost 3 bases, the J end lost 7 bases, and 13 bases lay between the germline ends. The CDR3 is 13 amino acids. Here the CDR3 reads CASSFAGSGEQYF. The CDR3 bases are TGTGCCAGCAGCTTTGCGGGTTCTGGAGAGCAGTACTTC. The whole variable domain, filled in from reference TRBV11-1 and TRBJ2-7, reads EAEVAQSPRYKITEKSQAVAFWCDPISGHATLYWYRQILGQGPELLVQFQDESVVDDSQLPKDRFSAERLKGVDSTLKIQPAELGDSAMYLCASSFAGSGEQYFGPGTRLTVT.

In this sample, this clone turned up a few times. The J gene is TRBJ1-2, the V gene TRBV7-9, with D unresolved. The CDR3 is 13 residues long. CDR1 and CDR2 from the germline V gene are SEHNR and FQNEAQ (reference sequence). As DNA, the CDR3 is TGTGCGACCCTGAGCGGCACTTCCTATGGCTACACCTTC. Translated, it gives CATLSGTSYGYTF.

Comment on this clone: Other DNA sequences from this sample encode an identical CDR3 as well. The chain recombines TRBV11-1 with TRBJ2-7; a weak D match, TRBD2 (6 bases). Germline assignment: CDR1 SGHAT and CDR2 FQDESV (reference sequence). The ends were cut back, 3 bases at V and 2 bases at J, with 11 bases in the middle. The CDR3 totals 14 residues. The DNA of the CDR3 is TGTGCCAGCAGCTTGGGGGGAGACACCTACGAGCAGTACTTC. It codes for CASSLGGDTYEQYF.

This chain joins TRBV30 and TRBJ2-7; the D gene is possibly TRBD2 (6 bases). V lost 5 bases and J 5 bases, leaving 7 bases between the germline ends. The germline V gene encodes CDR1 GTSNPN and CDR2 SVGIG (reference sequence). This CDR3 is built from 10 residues. This CDR3 is CAWGGDEQYF. For the CDR3, the DNA is TGTGCCTGGGGAGGGGACGAGCAGTACTTC.

The chain joins TRBV15 to TRBJ2-1; 8 bases agree with TRBD2. The ends lost 3 bases at V and 2 bases at J; junction bases unmatched: 12. Germline loops: CDR1 LNHNV, CDR2 YYDKDF (reference sequence). This CDR3 is built from 18 residues. The CDR3: CATSRSAGDPLAYNEQFF. DNA of the CDR3: TGTGCCACCAGCAGGTCAGCGGGAGACCCGCTAGCCTACAATGAGCAGTTCTTC. Supplemented by reference TRBV15 and TRBJ2-1, the full variable domain reads DAMVIQNPRYQVTQFGKPVTLSCSQTLNHNVMYWYQQKSSQAPKLLFHYYDKDFNNEADTPDNFQSRRPNTSFCFLDIRSPGLGDTAMYLCATSRSAGDPLAYNEQFFGPGTRLTVL.

This sequence joins TRBV2 and TRBJ1-6; D uncertain. Germline V gene data show CDR1 as SNHLY and CDR2 as FYNNEI. The CDR3 totals 9 residues. The V end was cut by 9 bases, the J end by 13 bases, with 7 bases between. The CDR3 spells CASGGPLHF. Written as DNA, the CDR3 is TGTGCCAGTGGCGGGCCCCTCCACTTT.

The rearrangement joins TRBV12-5 to TRBJ2-7; 11 bases fit TRBD2. Germline CDR1 and CDR2: LGHNT and FRNRAP. This CDR3 is built from 20 residues. The V and J ends lost 0 bases and 4 bases, in that order; junction bases with no gene match: 17. Here the CDR3 DNA reads TGTGCTAGTGGTTTGGTAAAAGGACACCCGACTAGCGGGACCCTATACGAGCAGTACTTC. It is translated as CASGLVKGHPTSGTLYEQYF.

This chain links TRBV7-2 with TRBJ2-7; maybe TRBD1 (5 bases). This CDR3 region has 15 residues. V lost 2 bases and J lost 2, with 13 bases in between. CDR1 and CDR2 (germline): SGHTA, FQGNSA. In DNA, the CDR3 is TGTGCCAGCAGCTTATCTGGGCAGGGTCCCTACGAGCAGTACTTC. It codes for CASSLSGQGPYEQYF.

The rearrangement joins TRBV5-6 to TRBJ1-1; no definite D call. Per the germline V gene, CDR1 is SGHDT and CDR2 is YYEEEE. Trimming shortened V by 4 bases and J by 1 base, and 14 bases separated the two germline ends. The CDR3 length is 15 residues. For the CDR3, the DNA is TGTGCCAGCAGCACATATCGGGAGGAGAACACTGAAGCTTTCTTT. Translation: CASSTYREENTEAFF.

The chain employs TRBV9 and TRBJ1-1, with 8 bases that match TRBD1. The CDR3 contains 14 residues. Germline V gene lookup returns CDR1 SGDLS and CDR2 YYNGEE. The trim removed 4 bases at V and 1 base at J, leaving 3 bases unmatched. In DNA, the CDR3 is TGTGCCAGCAGCCCCGGGACAGGGAACACTGAAGCTTTCTTT. Translating gives CASSPGTGNTEAFF.